This T cell receptor (beta chain) was profiled in a study of T cell repertoires in cytomegalovirus infection (dated by TCRdb to between 2018 and 2021). In the study overall: Recently identified HLA-C-restricted CMV epitopes, whose presentation resists viral immunomodulation, were targeted by peptide stimulations together with well-studied HLA-B-restricted epitopes. Because public TCR beta signatures pointed to carriage of CMV infection together with the matching HLA type, the HLA type of each donor mattered for the analysis. The paper's findings and limits, for the study overall: In both this cohort and an independent cohort of a few hundred donors, the cumulative frequency of public TCR beta family members distinguished carriers of CMV infection plus the relevant HLA type. The ex vivo response was dominated by HLA-C-restricted CMV-specific TCR beta clonotypes, and the single most frequent clonotype in two of eight donors was supplied by these HLA-C-restricted clonotypes.

Interpreted using the paper, the treatment or condition label stands for: in vitro stimulation with specific CMV peptide epitopes to enrich CMV-specific T cells. Trimming at the junction amounts to 6 bases on V and 2 bases on J, and the germline ends lie 4 bases apart. Including cysteine and phenylalanine, the CDR3 has 11 amino acids. Only CDR3 DNA remains: 33 bases, in frame from the first base. This clonotype was counted at least ten times. No cognate antigen has been identified for it. No clone much larger than this one lies a single base away; base qualities are absent. Sequencing was performed on an Illumina HiSeq 1500. TCRdb passed the public sequencing reads through fastp at Q25 and MiXCR, retaining productive beta sequences. Every CDR3 protein is listed once, alongside the most common genes and DNA of its rows. Counted in this sample were about 920,000 distinct CDR3 sequences; roughly 30% of them appeared once. The ten largest clones take up about an eighth of the sample.

The chain is made from TRBV12-3 or TRBV12-4 and TRBJ2-5, with no confident D gene call. The material sequenced was cultured CD8+ T cells from PBMCs, taken from culture after CMV antigen stimulation. This TCR came from a human donor in good health (CMV status not recorded). Some clones in this sample may be carry-over from other donors' samples. The CDR3 loop reads CASRRQETQYF. In nucleotides, the sequence is TGTGCCAGCAGAAGACAAGAGACCCAGTACTTC.